A single sample is the source of the 30 T cell receptor beta chains below, sequenced in a study of cytomegalovirus exposure and HLA in healthy donors. With 60 Vbeta and 13 Jbeta primers, the PCR was carried out. Repertoires were generated with immunoSEQ multiplex PCR, while TCRdb's copy carries only in-frame clones and drops some. The sample includes over 45,000 clones, over 75% of them seen just once. The sequenced material came from PBMCs. These receptors were taken from a boy between 10 and 17 years old in good health and CMV-seropositive.

V usage is TRBV5-6 and J usage is TRBJ1-3; no reliable D call. Trimming left V 2 bases short and J 2 bases short, with 8 bases between. CDR3 length: 14 residues. Germline lookup yields CDR1 SGHDT and CDR2 YYEEEE. CDR3 region: CASSFADAGNTIYF. Written as DNA, the CDR3 is TGTGCCAGCAGCTTTGCAGATGCTGGAAACACCATATATTTT. The full variable domain, its missing parts supplied by reference TRBV5-6 and TRBJ1-3, is DAGVTQSPTHLIKTRGQQVTLRCSPKSGHDTVSWYQQALGQGPQFIFQYYEEEERQRGNFPDRFSGHQFPNYSSELNVNALLLGDSALYLCASSFADAGNTIYFGEGSWLTVV.

The chain links TRBV2 to TRBJ2-7; D uncertain. The CDR3 totals 12 residues. Per the germline V gene, CDR1 is SNHLY and CDR2 is FYNNEI. Trimming removed 7 bases from V and 9 bases from J, with 16 bases in between. The CDR3 protein is CASTQIGPGQYF. CDR3 DNA: TGTGCCAGCACCCAGATAGGTCCGGGGCAGTACTTC. Complete variable domain (other parts from reference TRBV2 and TRBJ2-7): EPEVTQTPSHQVTQMGQEVILRCVPISNHLYFYWYRQILGQKVEFLVSFYNNEISEKSEIFDDQFSVERPDGSNFTLKIRSTKLEDSAMYFCASTQIGPGQYFGPGTRLTVT.

The count of this clone is one. J is TRBJ2-7 and V is TRBV18; tentative D call: TRBD1 (6 bases). Germline loops: CDR1 KGHSH, CDR2 LQKENI. V lost 3 bases to trimming and J lost 0 bases, with 9 bases between them. The CDR3 totals 14 residues. CDR3 nucleotides: TGTGCCAGCTCACCCACAGGGACCTCCTACGAGCAGTACTTC. Amino acids: CASSPTGTSYEQYF.

This chain links TRBV9 with TRBJ1-3; tentative D call: TRBD1 (5 bases). CDR1 is SGDLS and CDR2 is YYNGEE in the germline V gene. The CDR3 consists of 17 residues. V was shortened by 3 bases and J by 0 bases, with 16 bases between the two germline ends. The CDR3 nucleotides read TGTGCCAGCAGCGAACTATCGACAGTTAGCTCTGGAAACACCATATATTTT. Its translation is CASSELSTVSSGNTIYF.

The rearrangement links TRBV29-1 to TRBJ1-3; no reliable D call. The V and J ends lost 3 bases and 4 bases respectively, with 13 bases between them. CDR3 length: 14 residues. Germline CDR1 is SQVTM and CDR2 is ANQGSEA. CDR3: CSVEPGINGNTIYF. The CDR3 DNA reads as TGCAGCGTTGAGCCCGGGATTAACGGAAACACCATATATTTT.

Notes on this clone: Germline and junction disagree at one end, which may indicate a read error. The chain combines TRBV7-9 with TRBJ2-3, with 7 bases aligning to TRBD1. Germline V CDR1 and CDR2: SEHNR, FQNEAQ (reference sequence). This CDR3 is 17 amino acids long. The CDR3 reads CSSSLASGTASTDTQYF. In DNA form, the CDR3 reads TGTTCCAGCAGCTTAGCTTCCGGGACAGCTAGCACAGATACGCAGTATTTT.

CDR3 bases: TGTGCCAGCTCCGCCGGGACAGGGGCCTCCTATGGCTACACCTTC. Its protein product is CASSAGTGASYGYTF. The genes are TRBV18 and TRBJ1-2; the match to TRBD1 covers 10 bases. Trimming at V came to 6 bases and at J to 4 bases, leaving 8 bases not matched to a gene. This CDR3 spans 15 amino acids. Per the germline V gene, CDR1 is KGHSH and CDR2 is LQKENI.

As regards this clone: A read error may produce the germline difference seen at one junction end. J is TRBJ1-6 and V is TRBV7-9, with unresolved D. The CDR3 runs 12 residues. In germline, CDR1 is SEHNR, CDR2 FQNEAQ (reference sequence). The CDR3, as DNA: TGTTCCAGCAGCTTCGGGGATTCACCCCTCCACTTT. It is translated as CSSSFGDSPLHF. Full variable domain (missing parts from reference TRBV7-9 and TRBJ1-6): DTGVSQNPRHKITKRGQNVTFRCDPISEHNRLYWYRQTLGQGPEFLTYFQNEAQLEKSRLLSDRFSAERPKGSFSTLEIQRTEQGDSAMYLCSSSFGDSPLHFGNGTRLTVT.

The J gene is TRBJ1-2, the V gene TRBV13; weak D call: TRBD1 (6 bases). Germline V gene sequence: CDR1 PRHDT, CDR2 FYEKMQ (reference sequence). V was shortened by 5 bases and J by 7 bases, with 20 bases between the two germline ends. The CDR3 is 15 residues long. In DNA form, the CDR3 reads TGTGCCAGCAGCCCCTTCCGGGACATCCTCTCTGGCTACACCTTC. As protein: CASSPFRDILSGYTF.

The rearrangement uses TRBV29-1 and TRBJ2-1, with D possibly matching TRBD1 (6 bases). The CDR3 is 13 residues long. CDR1 and CDR2 from the germline V gene are SQVTM and ANQGSEA. The CDR3 sequence: CALPIRGYNEQFF. The CDR3 bases are TGCGCCTTGCCAATTAGGGGGTACAATGAGCAGTTCTTC.

V and J are TRBV15 and TRBJ2-2; weak D call: TRBD2 (6 bases). V lost 0 bases and J 13 bases, leaving 9 bases between the germline ends. The germline V gene encodes CDR1 LNHNV and CDR2 YYDKDF (reference sequence). This CDR3 is built from 12 residues. The CDR3 coding sequence is TGTGCCACCAGCAGAGATTTGACTAGGCTGTTTTTT. It is translated as CATSRDLTRLFF.

The chain is built from TRBV7-9 and TRBJ1-6; 8 bases align to TRBD1. Trimming removed 5 bases from V and 10 bases from J; junction bases left unmatched: 7. Germline CDR1 and CDR2: SEHNR and FQNEAQ (reference sequence). The CDR3 covers 14 residues. The CDR3 sequence is CASSVAGGRSPLHF. The CDR3, as DNA: TGTGCCAGCAGCGTGGCAGGGGGCAGGTCACCCCTCCACTTT.

V usage is TRBV5-1 and J usage is TRBJ2-1; 14 bases map to TRBD2. Per germline, CDR1 SGHRS and CDR2 YFSETQ. After removal of 3 bases from V and 7 bases from J, the junction contained 6 bases not matched to a gene. The CDR3 has 16 residues. In DNA form, the CDR3 reads TGCGCCAGCAGCTCTGAAGGACTAGCGGGGGGTAATGAGCAGTTCTTC. This sequence encodes CASSSEGLAGGNEQFF.

The chain joins TRBV5-4 to TRBJ1-4; 9 positions match TRBD1. There are 15 residues in the CDR3. The trim removed 3 bases at V and 6 bases at J, leaving 6 bases unmatched. The germline gives CDR1 SGHNT, CDR2 YYREEE (reference sequence). Here the CDR3 DNA reads TGTGCCAGCAGCTCCACCGGGACAGGGCATGAAAAACTGTTTTTT. This gives the protein CASSSTGTGHEKLFF.

The V gene is TRBV7-3, the J gene TRBJ1-6; 8 bases align to TRBD1. Germline V gene data show CDR1 as SGHTA and CDR2 as FQGTGA. Trimming cost V 5 bases and J 6 bases; bases outside gene matches: 3. The CDR3 runs 14 residues. CDR3 bases: TGTGCCAGCAGCCGGGGACAGGCTAATTCACCCCTCCACTTT. Encoded protein: CASSRGQANSPLHF.

This clone was counted between two and nine times. The rearrangement links TRBV9 to TRBJ1-1; the D gene is possibly TRBD1 (6 bases). The CDR3 sequence is 17 residues long. Trimming removed 4 bases from V and 8 bases from J, with 27 bases in between. Germline values: CDR1 SGDLS, CDR2 YYNGEE. This chain's CDR3 is CASSTSLGGGPRGEAFF. CDR3 DNA: TGTGCCAGCAGCACCTCTCTAGGGGGGGGCCCGAGAGGGGAAGCTTTCTTT. The full variable domain, completed using reference TRBV9 and TRBJ1-1, is DSGVTQTPKHLITATGQRVTLRCSPRSGDLSVYWYQQSLDQGLQFLIQYYNGEERAKGNILERFSAQQFPDLHSELNLSSLELGDSALYFCASSTSLGGGPRGEAFFGQGTRLTVV.

The CDR3 protein is CASGGNPLYGYTF. CDR3 bases: TGTGCCAGTGGGGGCAATCCTTTATATGGCTACACCTTC. This chain connects TRBV6-5 to TRBJ1-2; D may be TRBD1 (6 bases). The germline V and J ends were trimmed by 9 bases and 5 bases, with 16 bases remaining between them. The CDR3 loop spans 13 amino acids. CDR1 and CDR2 (germline): MNHEY, SVGAGI.

The rearrangement links TRBV7-2 to TRBJ2-3; 7 bases are shared with TRBD2. The CDR3 is 14 residues long. The V gene end was trimmed by 8 bases and the J gene end by 5 bases; junction bases not matched to a gene: 10. The germline gives CDR1 SGHTA, CDR2 FQGNSA. As DNA, the CDR3 is TGTGCCAGCTCCCAGCGGGCGGGGGTAGATACGCAGTATTTT. Amino acid sequence: CASSQRAGVDTQYF.

This chain joins TRBV6-1 and TRBJ1-5; tentatively, D is TRBD1 (6 bases). CDR1 is MNHNS, CDR2 SASEGT, per germline. The length of the CDR3 is 14 residues. V was clipped by 6 bases and J by 5 bases, with 14 bases between them. The chain's CDR3 is CASSLPRGDQPQHF. The DNA for the CDR3 is TGTGCCAGCAGCCTCCCCAGGGGAGATCAGCCCCAGCATTTT.

For the CDR3, the DNA is TGTGCCAGTACGGGGGGGGGAGGGACCCAGTACTTC. Translating it yields CASTGGGGTQYF. The chain has TRBV19 and TRBJ2-5; TRBD2 matches 8 bases. Germline V gene sequence: CDR1 LNHDA, CDR2 SQIVND (reference sequence). The junction had 5 bases not matched to a gene; V was cut back by 7 bases and J by 7 bases. CDR3 length: 12 amino acids.

The chain uses TRBV6-1 and TRBJ1-1; no reliable D call. Germline V gives CDR1 MNHNS, CDR2 SASEGT. The CDR3 is 11 amino acids. The germline V and J ends were trimmed by 6 bases and 6 bases, with 8 bases remaining between them. In DNA, the CDR3 is TGTGCCAGCAGCCCCCCGTCTGAAGCTTTCTTT. Translation gives CASSPPSEAFF.

This chain joins TRBV19 and TRBJ1-5; D ambiguous. Germline values: CDR1 LNHDA, CDR2 SQIVND (reference sequence). The CDR3 runs 13 residues. The V end lost 3 bases, the J end lost 4 bases, and 7 bases lay between the germline ends. CDR3: CASSISVNQPQHF. CDR3 DNA sequence: TGTGCCAGTAGTATCTCGGTTAATCAGCCCCAGCATTTT.

The chain joins TRBV5-1 to TRBJ2-1; D possibly corresponds to TRBD1 (6 bases). The CDR3 is 15 residues long. The V gene lost 4 bases and the J gene lost 4 bases, with 15 bases spanning the gap. Germline CDR1 and CDR2: SGHRS and YFSETQ. The CDR3 loop is CASSGPGQPYNEQFF. The CDR3 bases are TGCGCCAGCAGCGGTCCGGGACAACCTTACAATGAGCAGTTCTTC.

The rearrangement links TRBV6-1 to TRBJ2-7; D unclear. The V end lost 8 bases, the J end lost 2 bases, and 13 bases lay between the germline ends. The CDR3 has 13 amino acids. CDR1 MNHNS and CDR2 SASEGT come from the germline V gene. As DNA, the CDR3 is TGTGCCAGCCCCCCCCCAGGCACCTACGAGCAGTACTTC. It codes for CASPPPGTYEQYF.

The rearrangement joins TRBV27 to TRBJ2-1; D is undetermined. The CDR3 contains 13 residues. V was trimmed by 1 base and J by 15 bases, leaving 16 bases between them. Germline V gene lookup returns CDR1 MNHEY and CDR2 SMNVEV (reference sequence). The CDR3 sequence is CASSLYSRTSSFF. CDR3 in DNA: TGTGCCAGCAGTTTATATAGCAGAACTTCCTCGTTCTTC.

This clone was observed a single time. The J gene is TRBJ1-4, the V gene TRBV9; 7 bases are a match to TRBD1. Looked up from germline, CDR1 is SGDLS and CDR2 is YYNGEE. The CDR3 spans 15 residues. J lost 4 bases, V lost 0 bases, and 3 bases had no gene match. The CDR3 DNA follows: TGTGCCAGCAGCGTAGGGGACAGATATAATGAAAAACTGTTTTTT. Translated, it gives CASSVGDRYNEKLFF.

This clone has more than one count but fewer than ten. V usage is TRBV5-4 and J usage is TRBJ1-4; the match to TRBD1 covers 7 bases. The CDR3 runs to 14 residues. The junction had 7 bases not matched to a gene; V was cut back by 5 bases and J by 6 bases. Germline loops: CDR1 SGHNT, CDR2 YYREEE (reference sequence). Written as DNA, the CDR3 is TGTGCCAGCAGTTCGGACGGGACAGATGAAAAACTGTTTTTT. Amino acids: CASSSDGTDEKLFF.

The chain employs TRBV2 and TRBJ1-6; a weak D match, TRBD1 (6 bases). The CDR3 covers 15 residues. V gave up 10 bases and J gave up 3 bases, with 16 bases separating them. Germline CDR1 and CDR2: SNHLY and FYNNEI. The CDR3: CATQNEGDYNSPLHF. The CDR3 DNA reads as TGTGCCACCCAAAATGAGGGGGACTATAATTCACCCCTCCACTTT. Full variable domain (missing parts from reference TRBV2 and TRBJ1-6): EPEVTQTPSHQVTQMGQEVILRCVPISNHLYFYWYRQILGQKVEFLVSFYNNEISEKSEIFDDQFSVERPDGSNFTLKIRSTKLEDSAMYFCATQNEGDYNSPLHFGNGTRLTVT.

V and J are TRBV19 and TRBJ1-1, with D tentatively TRBD1 (5 bases). CDR3 size: 12 residues. The ends were cut back, 5 bases at V and 6 bases at J, with 10 bases in the middle. Germline V CDR1 and CDR2: LNHDA, SQIVND (reference sequence). As DNA, the CDR3 is TGTGCCAGTAGTCAGGGATCCTCTGAAGCTTTCTTT. It encodes CASSQGSSEAFF.

The chain is built from TRBV2 and TRBJ1-2; D may be TRBD1 (6 bases). The CDR3 is made up of 17 amino acids. Germline assignment: CDR1 SNHLY and CDR2 FYNNEI. V was trimmed by 3 bases and J by 5 bases, leaving 22 bases between them. CDR3 bases: TGTGCCAGCAGTGATGGTGTGCGGGAGGACAGACGTTATGGCTACACCTTC. As protein: CASSDGVREDRRYGYTF. The full variable domain, rest sourced from reference TRBV2 and TRBJ1-2, is EPEVTQTPSHQVTQMGQEVILRCVPISNHLYFYWYRQILGQKVEFLVSFYNNEISEKSEIFDDQFSVERPDGSNFTLKIRSTKLEDSAMYFCASSDGVREDRRYGYTFGSGTRLTVV.